This TCR beta chain was identified during a study of cytomegalovirus exposure and HLA in healthy donors. Concerning this clone: Antigen unknown.

CDR3 length equals 16 residues. Germline lookup yields CDR1 SEHNR and CDR2 FQNEAQ (reference sequence). Trimming at V came to 4 bases and at J to 4 bases, leaving 12 bases not matched to a gene. The study ran its PCR with 60 Vbeta and 13 Jbeta primers. Repertoires were generated with immunoSEQ multiplex PCR, while TCRdb's copy carries only in-frame clones and drops some. The table lists 150,000 to 180,000 clones, about 74% of them singletons. Findings of the study overall: Cytomegalovirus-associated status was assigned to roughly 160 TCR beta chains. Data from an earlier analysis indicated that most TCR beta V segments were productive either about 90% or about 30% of the time. Reports described diagnosis of cytomegalovirus status by the classifier as highly specific and sensitive.

Healthy donors of bone marrow made up the group. Sequenced sample: PBMCs. This receptor was obtained from a woman in her 40s in good health and CMV-seronegative. The genes are TRBV7-9 and TRBJ2-5; the match to TRBD1 covers 7 bases. CDR3 protein: CASSSNRGRTRETQYF. The CDR3 region has the DNA TGTGCCAGCAGCTCCAACAGGGGCCGGACTCGAGAGACCCAGTACTTC.